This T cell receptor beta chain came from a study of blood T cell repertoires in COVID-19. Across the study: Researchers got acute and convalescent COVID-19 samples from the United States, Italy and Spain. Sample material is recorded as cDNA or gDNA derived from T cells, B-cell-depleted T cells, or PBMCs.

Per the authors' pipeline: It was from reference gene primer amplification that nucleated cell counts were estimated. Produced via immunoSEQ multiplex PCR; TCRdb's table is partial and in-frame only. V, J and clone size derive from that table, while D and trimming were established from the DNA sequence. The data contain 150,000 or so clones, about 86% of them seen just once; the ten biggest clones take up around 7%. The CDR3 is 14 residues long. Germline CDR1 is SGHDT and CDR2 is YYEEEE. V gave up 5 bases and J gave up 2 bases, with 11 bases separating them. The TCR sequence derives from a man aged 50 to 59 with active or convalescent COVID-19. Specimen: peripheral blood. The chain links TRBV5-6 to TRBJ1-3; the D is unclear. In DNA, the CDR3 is TGTGCCAGCAGACTTGGTCAGGCTGGAAACACCATATATTTT. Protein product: CASRLGQAGNTIYF.